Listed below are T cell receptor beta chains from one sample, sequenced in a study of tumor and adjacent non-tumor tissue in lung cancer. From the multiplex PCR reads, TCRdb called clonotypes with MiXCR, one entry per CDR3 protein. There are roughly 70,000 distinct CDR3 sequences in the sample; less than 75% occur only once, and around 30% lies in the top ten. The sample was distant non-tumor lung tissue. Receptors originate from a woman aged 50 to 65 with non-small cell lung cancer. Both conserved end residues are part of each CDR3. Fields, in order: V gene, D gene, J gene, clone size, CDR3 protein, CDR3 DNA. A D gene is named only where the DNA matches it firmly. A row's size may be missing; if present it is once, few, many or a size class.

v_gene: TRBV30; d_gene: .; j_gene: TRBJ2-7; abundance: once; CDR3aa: CAWTRPWCRTYEQYF; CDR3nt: TGTGCCTGGACCAGACCATGGTGCCGAACCTACGAGCAGTACTTC
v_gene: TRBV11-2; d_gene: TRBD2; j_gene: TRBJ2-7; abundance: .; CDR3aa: CASSLGLANGQNF; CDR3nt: TGTGCCAGCAGCTTAGGACTAGCGAACGGGCAGAACTTC
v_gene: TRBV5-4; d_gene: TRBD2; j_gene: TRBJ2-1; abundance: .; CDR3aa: CRSRSGLADYNEQFF; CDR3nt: TGTCGCAGCAGGTCGGGACTAGCGGATTACAATGAGCAGTTCTTC
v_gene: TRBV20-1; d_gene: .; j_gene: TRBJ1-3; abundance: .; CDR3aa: CGTIAGAVSGNTIYF; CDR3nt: TGCGGTACTATCGCAGGGGCTGTGTCTGGAAACACCATATATTTT
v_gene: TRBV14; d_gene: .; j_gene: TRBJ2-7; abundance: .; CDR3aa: CASRQTGIRYEQYF; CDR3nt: TGTGCCAGCAGGCAAACGGGAATCCGCTACGAGCAGTACTTC
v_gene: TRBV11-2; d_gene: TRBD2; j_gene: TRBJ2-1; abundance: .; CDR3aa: CASIAGLAVYNEQFF; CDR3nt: TGTGCTAGCATCGCGGGACTAGCGGTCTACAATGAGCAGTTCTTC
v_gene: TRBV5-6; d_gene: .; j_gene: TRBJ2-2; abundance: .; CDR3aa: CASSLKWGLSGNTGELLF; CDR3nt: TGTGCCAGCAGCTTAAAATGGGGGCTTAGCGGAAACACCGGGGAGCTGCTTTTT
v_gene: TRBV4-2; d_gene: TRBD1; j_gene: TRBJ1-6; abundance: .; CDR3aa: CVSSQDRGRGDSPFHF; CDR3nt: TGTGTCAGCAGCCAAGACAGGGGGCGAGGTGATTCACCCTTCCACTTT
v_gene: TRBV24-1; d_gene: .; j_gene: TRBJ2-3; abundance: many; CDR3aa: CATGRGTDTQYF; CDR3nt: TGTGCCACCGGTCGGGGCACAGATACGCAGTATTTT
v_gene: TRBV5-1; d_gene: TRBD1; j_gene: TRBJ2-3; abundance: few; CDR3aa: CASSRGTGVTDTQYF; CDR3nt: TGCGCCAGCAGCAGGGGGACAGGGGTGACAGATACGCAGTATTTT
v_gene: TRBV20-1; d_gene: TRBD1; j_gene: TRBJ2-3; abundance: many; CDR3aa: CSARDRTGTTDTQYF; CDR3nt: TGCAGTGCTAGAGATCGGACAGGTACCACAGATACGCAGTATTTT